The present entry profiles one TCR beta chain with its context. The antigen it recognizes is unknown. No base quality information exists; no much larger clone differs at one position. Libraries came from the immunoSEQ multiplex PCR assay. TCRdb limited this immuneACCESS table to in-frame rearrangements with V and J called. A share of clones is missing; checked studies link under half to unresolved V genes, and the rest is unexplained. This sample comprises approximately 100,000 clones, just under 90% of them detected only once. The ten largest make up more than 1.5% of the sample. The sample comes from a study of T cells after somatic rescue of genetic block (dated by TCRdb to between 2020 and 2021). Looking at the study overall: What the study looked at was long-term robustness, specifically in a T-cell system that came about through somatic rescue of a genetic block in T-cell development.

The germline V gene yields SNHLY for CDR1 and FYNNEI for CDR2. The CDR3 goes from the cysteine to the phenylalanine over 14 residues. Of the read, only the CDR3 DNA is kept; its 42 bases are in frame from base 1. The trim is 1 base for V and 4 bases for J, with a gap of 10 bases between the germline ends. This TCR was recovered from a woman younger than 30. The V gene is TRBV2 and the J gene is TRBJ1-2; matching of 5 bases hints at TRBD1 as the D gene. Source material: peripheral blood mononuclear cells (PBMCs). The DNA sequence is TGTGCCAGCAGTGAAGGGGACGACCCCTATGGCTACACCTTC. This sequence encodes CASSEGDDPYGYTF.